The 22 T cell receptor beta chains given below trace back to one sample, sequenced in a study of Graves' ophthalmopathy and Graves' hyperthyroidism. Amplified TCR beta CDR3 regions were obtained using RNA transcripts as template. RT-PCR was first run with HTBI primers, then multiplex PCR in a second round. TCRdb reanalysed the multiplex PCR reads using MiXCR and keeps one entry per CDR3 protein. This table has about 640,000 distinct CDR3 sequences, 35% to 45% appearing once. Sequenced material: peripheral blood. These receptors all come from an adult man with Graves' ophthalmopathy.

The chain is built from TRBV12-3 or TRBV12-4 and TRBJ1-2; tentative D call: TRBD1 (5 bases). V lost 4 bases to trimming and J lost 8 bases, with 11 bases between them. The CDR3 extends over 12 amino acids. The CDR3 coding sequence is TGTGCCAGCAGTTGGGAGGCAGGGGGCTACACCTTC. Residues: CASSWEAGGYTF.

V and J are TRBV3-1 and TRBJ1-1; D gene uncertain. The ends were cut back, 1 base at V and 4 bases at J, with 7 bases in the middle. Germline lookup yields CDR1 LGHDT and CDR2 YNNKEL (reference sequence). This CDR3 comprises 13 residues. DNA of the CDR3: TGTGCCAGCAGCCAAGGAGAGGGCACTGAAGCTTTCTTT. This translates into CASSQGEGTEAFF.

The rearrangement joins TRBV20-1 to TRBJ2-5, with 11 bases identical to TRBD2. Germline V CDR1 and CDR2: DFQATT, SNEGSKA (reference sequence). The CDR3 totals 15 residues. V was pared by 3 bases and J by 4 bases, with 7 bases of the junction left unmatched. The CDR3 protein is CSARLAGGLGETQYF. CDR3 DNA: TGCAGTGCTAGGTTAGCGGGGGGGCTGGGAGAGACCCAGTACTTC.

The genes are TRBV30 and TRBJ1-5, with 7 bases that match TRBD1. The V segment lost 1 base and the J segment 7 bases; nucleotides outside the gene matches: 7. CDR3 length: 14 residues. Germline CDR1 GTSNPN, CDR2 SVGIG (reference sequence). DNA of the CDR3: TGTGCCTGGAGTGCAGGAGGGGGCGGACAGCCCCAGCATTTT. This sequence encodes CAWSAGGGGQPQHF.

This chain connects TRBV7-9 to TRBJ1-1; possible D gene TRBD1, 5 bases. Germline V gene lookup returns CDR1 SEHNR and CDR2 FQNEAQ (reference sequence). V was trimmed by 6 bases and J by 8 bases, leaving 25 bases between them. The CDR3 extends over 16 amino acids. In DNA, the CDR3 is TGTGCCAGCAGTGTCCAGGAGGAGGGACCTCGGGGCGAAGCTTTCTTT. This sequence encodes CASSVQEEGPRGEAFF.

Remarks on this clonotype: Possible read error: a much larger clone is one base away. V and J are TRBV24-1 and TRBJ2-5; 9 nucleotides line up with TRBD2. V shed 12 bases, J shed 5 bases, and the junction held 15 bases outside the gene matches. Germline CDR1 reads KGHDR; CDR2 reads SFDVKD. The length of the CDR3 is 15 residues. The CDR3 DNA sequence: TGTGCCGGCAGCCCCCGACTAGCGGATAGGGAGACCCAGTACTTC. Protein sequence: CAGSPRLADRETQYF.

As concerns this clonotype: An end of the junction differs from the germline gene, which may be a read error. This CDR3 is CASSLRAPGTEAFHF. CDR3 bases: TGCGCCAGCAGCTTGCGGGCGCCGGGCACTGAAGCTTTCCACTTT. The rearrangement links TRBV5-1 to TRBJ1-1, with D hard to call. The CDR3 has 15 residues. From germline, CDR1 is SGHRS and CDR2 YFSETQ.

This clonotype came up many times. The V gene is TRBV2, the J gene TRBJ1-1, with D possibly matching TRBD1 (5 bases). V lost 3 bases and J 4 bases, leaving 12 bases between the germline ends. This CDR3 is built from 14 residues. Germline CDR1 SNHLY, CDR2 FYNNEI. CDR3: CASSEGLGLTEAFF. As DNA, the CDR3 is TGTGCCAGCAGTGAGGGGTTGGGGCTCACTGAAGCTTTCTTT.

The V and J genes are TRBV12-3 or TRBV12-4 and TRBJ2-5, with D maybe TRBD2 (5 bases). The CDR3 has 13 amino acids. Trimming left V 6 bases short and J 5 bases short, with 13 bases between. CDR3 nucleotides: TGTGCCAGCAGCCCTACTAGGAGGGAGACCCAGTACTTC. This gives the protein CASSPTRRETQYF.

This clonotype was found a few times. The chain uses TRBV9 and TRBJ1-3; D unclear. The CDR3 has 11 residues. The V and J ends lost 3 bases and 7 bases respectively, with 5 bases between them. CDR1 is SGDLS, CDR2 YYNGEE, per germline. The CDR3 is CASSGSNTIYF. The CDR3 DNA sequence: TGTGCCAGCAGCGGAAGTAACACCATATATTTT.

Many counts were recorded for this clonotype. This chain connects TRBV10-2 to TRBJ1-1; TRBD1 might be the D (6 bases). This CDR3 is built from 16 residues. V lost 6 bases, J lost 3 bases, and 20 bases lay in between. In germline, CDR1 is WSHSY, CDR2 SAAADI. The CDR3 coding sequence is TGCGCCAGCAGGGACAGCCACTCCCTCGCGGACACTGAAGCTTTCTTT. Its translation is CASRDSHSLADTEAFF.

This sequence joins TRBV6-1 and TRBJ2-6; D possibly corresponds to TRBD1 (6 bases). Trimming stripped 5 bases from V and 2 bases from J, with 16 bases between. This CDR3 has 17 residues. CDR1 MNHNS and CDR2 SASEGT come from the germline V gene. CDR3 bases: TGTGCCAGCAGTCGAGCGACAGGTTTAACTGGGGCCAACGTCCTGACTTTC. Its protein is CASSRATGLTGANVLTF.

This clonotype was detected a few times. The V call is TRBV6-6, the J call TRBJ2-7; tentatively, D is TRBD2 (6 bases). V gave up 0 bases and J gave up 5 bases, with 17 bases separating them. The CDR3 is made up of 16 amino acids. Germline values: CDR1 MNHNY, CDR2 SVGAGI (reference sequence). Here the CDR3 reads CASSYSSIGGGDEQYF. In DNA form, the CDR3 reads TGTGCCAGCAGTTACTCTTCCATCGGGGGAGGCGACGAGCAGTACTTC.

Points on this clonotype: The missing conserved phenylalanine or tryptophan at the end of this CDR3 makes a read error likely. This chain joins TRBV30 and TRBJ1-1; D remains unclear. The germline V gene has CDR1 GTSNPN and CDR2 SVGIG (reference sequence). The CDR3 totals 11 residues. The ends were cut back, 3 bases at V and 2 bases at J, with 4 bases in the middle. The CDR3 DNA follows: TGTGCCTGGAGAGACAACACTGAAGCTTTCTCT. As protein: CAWRDNTEAFS.

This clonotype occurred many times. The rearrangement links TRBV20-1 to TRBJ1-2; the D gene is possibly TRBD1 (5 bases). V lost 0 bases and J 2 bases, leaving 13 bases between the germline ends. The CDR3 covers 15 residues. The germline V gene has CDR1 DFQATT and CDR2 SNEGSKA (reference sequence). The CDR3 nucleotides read TGCAGTGCTAGAGATCCCTCGACAGTCAACTATGGCTACACCTTC. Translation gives CSARDPSTVNYGYTF.

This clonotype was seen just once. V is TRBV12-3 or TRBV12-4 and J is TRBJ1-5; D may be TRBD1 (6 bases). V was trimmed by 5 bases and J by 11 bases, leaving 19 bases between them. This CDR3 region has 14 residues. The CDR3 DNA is TGTGCCAGCAGTCATCTCCAGGGGCAAGAGACCCAGCATTTT. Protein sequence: CASSHLQGQETQHF.

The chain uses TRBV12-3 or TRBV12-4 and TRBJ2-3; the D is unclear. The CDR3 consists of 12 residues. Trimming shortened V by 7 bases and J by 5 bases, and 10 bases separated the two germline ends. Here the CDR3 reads CASTKQGDTQYF. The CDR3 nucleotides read TGTGCCAGCACCAAACAAGGAGATACGCAGTATTTT.

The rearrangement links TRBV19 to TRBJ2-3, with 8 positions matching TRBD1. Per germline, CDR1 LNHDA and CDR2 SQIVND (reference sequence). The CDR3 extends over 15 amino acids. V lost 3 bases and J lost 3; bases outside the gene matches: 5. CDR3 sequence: CASSIGQGATDTQYF. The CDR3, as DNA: TGTGCCAGTAGTATTGGGCAGGGGGCAACAGATACGCAGTATTTT.

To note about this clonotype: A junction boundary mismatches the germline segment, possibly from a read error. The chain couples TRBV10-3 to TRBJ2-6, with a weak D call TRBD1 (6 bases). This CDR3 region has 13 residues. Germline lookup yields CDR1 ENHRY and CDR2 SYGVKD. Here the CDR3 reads CAISESGAIVLTF. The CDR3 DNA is TGTGCCATCAGTGAGTCGGGGGCCATCGTCCTGACTTTC.

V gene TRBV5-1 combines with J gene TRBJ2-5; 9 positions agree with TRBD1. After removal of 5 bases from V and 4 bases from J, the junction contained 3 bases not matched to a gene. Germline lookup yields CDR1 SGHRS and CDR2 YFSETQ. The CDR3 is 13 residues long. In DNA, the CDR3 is TGCGCCAGCAGACTGGGACAGGGAGAGACCCAGTACTTC. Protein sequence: CASRLGQGETQYF.

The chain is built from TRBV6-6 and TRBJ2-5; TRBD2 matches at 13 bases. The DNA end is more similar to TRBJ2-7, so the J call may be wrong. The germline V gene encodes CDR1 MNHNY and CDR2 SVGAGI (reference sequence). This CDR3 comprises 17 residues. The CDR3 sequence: CASSYGGTSGARYEQYF. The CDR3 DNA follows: TGTGCCAGCAGTTACGGGGGGACTAGCGGGGCCAGGTACGAGCAGTACTTC.

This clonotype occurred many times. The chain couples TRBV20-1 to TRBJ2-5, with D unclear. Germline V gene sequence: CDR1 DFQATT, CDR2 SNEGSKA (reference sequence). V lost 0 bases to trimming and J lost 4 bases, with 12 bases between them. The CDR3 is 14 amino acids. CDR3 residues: CSARDGGLGETQYF. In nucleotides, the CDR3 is TGCAGTGCTAGAGATGGTGGCCTAGGAGAGACCCAGTACTTC.